This TCR beta chain was found in a study of cytomegalovirus exposure and HLA in healthy donors. With respect to this clone: Its antigen is not identified.

The CDR3 covers 18 residues. V lost 7 bases, J lost 4 bases, and 26 bases lay in between. The germline gives CDR1 SNHLY, CDR2 FYNNEI. General study results and limits: Later analysis revealed greater clonal expansion in HLA-associated TCR beta chains than in equally common others.

A multiplex PCR was run with 60 Vbeta primers and 13 Jbeta primers. Assay used: immunoSEQ multiplex PCR; TCRdb lists only in-frame clones, some missing. This sample has around 250,000 clones; around 81% occur once, and the top ten carry 7% to 9%. The sample comprised PBMCs. J is TRBJ1-5 and V is TRBV2; D unresolved. The receptor was derived from a woman aged 60-75 years in good health and CMV-seropositive. The CDR3 DNA follows: TGTGCCAGCAACCCCACCATTCATGGAGGGCAGTATAATCAGCCCCAGCATTTT. Translated: CASNPTIHGGQYNQPQHF.